This T cell receptor (beta chain) was sequenced during a study of identical twins. This clonotype showed up many times. The antigen remains unidentified. General study results and limits: Conclusions were drawn cross-sectionally by statistical analysis, without following the same donors. Memory repertoires lacked the insertion deficit that abundant cord blood beta clonotypes showed.

Template switching added a universal primer binding site, and final cDNA carried unique molecular identifiers. TCRdb ran MiXCR on the 5' RACE reads and lists one entry per CDR3 protein. The sample includes hundreds of thousands of distinct CDR3 sequences, around 21% seen only once; the top ten take around 4.5%. These data were also reused for a study on T cells expressing NK-cell markers. That publication notes: The TCR beta repertoires originated in sorted CD3+CD56+NKG2C+, CD3+CD56+NKG2C- and CD3+CD56-NKG2C+ T cells.

The sequence was obtained from a woman aged 18-35 years in good health. What was sequenced was PBMCs.

The CDR3 loop is CASSFTSGAYEQYF. Written as DNA, the CDR3 is TGTGCCAGCAGTTTCACTAGCGGGGCCTACGAGCAGTACTTC. The V gene is TRBV12-3 or TRBV12-4, the J gene TRBJ2-7; TRBD2 agrees at 10 bases. The CDR3 extends over 14 amino acids. V lost 3 bases to trimming and J lost 2 bases; unmatched junction nucleotides: 1.